Each of the 20 T cell receptor beta chains below was sequenced from the same sample in a study of blood T cells in healthy people across ages. A sample-barcoded 5' primer and a J-beta primer mix were used in a second PCR of roughly 6 to 12 cycles. TCRdb processed the 5' RACE reads anew with MiXCR; each CDR3 protein has one entry. The profile shows approximately 680,000 distinct CDR3 sequences, 32% of them singletons. Sequencing used blood. The receptor set was obtained from a woman aged 80 or over in good health.

This clonotype was counted only a few times. A much larger clone lies one base from this, so it may be a read error. This sequence joins TRBV20-1 and TRBJ1-2; 7 nucleotides agree with TRBD1. V lost 6 bases and J lost 4; bases outside the gene matches: 26. This CDR3 has 19 amino acids. CDR1 DFQATT and CDR2 SNEGSKA come from the germline V gene (reference sequence). This CDR3 is CSASQLDLTGQFSGYGYTF. In nucleotides, the CDR3 is TGCAGTGCCAGCCAGTTGGATTTAACGGGACAGTTTAGTGGCTATGGCTACACCTTC.

This clonotype was seen ten or more times. This sequence joins TRBV12-3 or TRBV12-4 and TRBJ1-4; possibly TRBD1 for D (5 bases). The CDR3 runs to 13 residues. V lost 6 bases, J lost 4 bases, and 9 bases lay in between. The CDR3 DNA reads as TGTGCCAGCAGGGGACGGCTTAATGAAAAACTGTTTTTT. Protein product: CASRGRLNEKLFF.

This clonotype has at least ten counts. This rearrangement joins TRBV2 to TRBJ2-1; D possibly matches TRBD1 or TRBD2 (5 bases each). This CDR3 region has 14 residues. V gave up 9 bases and J gave up 10 bases, with 22 bases separating them. Looked up from germline, CDR1 is SNHLY and CDR2 is FYNNEI. The DNA for the CDR3 is TGTGCCAGGGGATCAGGGTCGGGGTTTGAGGAGCAGTTCTTC. Its protein is CARGSGSGFEEQFF.

Notes on this clonotype: The germline gene is not matched at one end of the junction; a read error may be the cause. The rearrangement joins TRBV12-3 or TRBV12-4 to TRBJ2-3; perhaps D is TRBD1 or TRBD2 (5 bases each). This CDR3 region has 16 residues. The CDR3 is CASSLGQGVRTDAQYF. The CDR3 DNA reads as TGTGCCAGCAGTTTAGGTCAGGGAGTTAGAACAGATGCGCAGTATTTT.

This clonotype was detected many times. The chain carries TRBV7-2 and TRBJ2-4; 8 nucleotides agree with TRBD2. Germline V CDR1 and CDR2: SGHTA, FQGNSA. This CDR3 is 17 amino acids long. The trim removed 6 bases at V and 0 bases at J, leaving 10 bases unmatched. Here the CDR3 DNA reads TGTGCCAGCAGTCCCCGTGGCGGGGGGCTAGCCAAAAACATTCAGTACTTC. This codes for CASSPRGGGLAKNIQYF.

The sample holds a few counts of this clonotype. The chain couples TRBV5-1 to TRBJ1-1; TRBD1 might be the D (5 bases). Trimming removed 6 bases from V and 0 bases from J, with 15 bases in between. Germline V gene lookup returns CDR1 SGHRS and CDR2 YFSETQ. The CDR3 extends over 15 amino acids. CDR3 DNA sequence: TGCGCCAGCACCTTTGCGGGGCCAGTGAACACTGAAGCTTTCTTT. Translated: CASTFAGPVNTEAFF.

In its sample, this clonotype was seen many times. Being one base from a much bigger clone, this may be a read error. The CDR3 here is CRASLGIEQFF. CDR3 nucleotide sequence: TGCAGGGCTAGTTTGGGAATTGAGCAGTTCTTC. This chain connects TRBV20-1 to TRBJ2-1; no definite D call. The CDR3 extends over 11 amino acids. In germline, CDR1 is DFQATT, CDR2 SNEGSKA (reference sequence).

In the case of this clonotype: One base away lies a much larger clone, so this may be a sequencing read error. V is TRBV19 and J is TRBJ2-1; 15 nucleotides agree with TRBD2. The J call is in doubt because the DNA end fits TRBJ2-7 better. The CDR3 is made up of 21 amino acids. Germline V gene lookup returns CDR1 LNHDA and CDR2 SQIVND (reference sequence). CDR3 sequence reads: CASSIVGLAGGFTSSYNEQYF. The CDR3 DNA follows: TGTGCCAGTAGTATAGTGGGACTAGCGGGGGGCTTCACTAGCTCCTACAATGAGCAGTACTTC.

This clonotype has a single count. V and J are TRBV7-7 and TRBJ2-5; 10 bases agree with TRBD1. This CDR3 comprises 15 residues. Germline-derived CDR1 and CDR2 are SSHAT and FNYEAQ (reference sequence). V gave up 0 bases and J gave up 5 bases; unmatched junction bases: 3. The CDR3 reads CASSLAAGQGETQYF. CDR3 in DNA: TGTGCCAGCAGCTTAGCGGCGGGACAGGGGGAGACCCAGTACTTC.

This clonotype occurred many times. The chain joins TRBV4-1 to TRBJ2-7; D might be TRBD1 (5 bases). Germline CDR1 and CDR2: MGHRA and YSYEKL. This CDR3 has 14 residues. V lost 0 bases and J lost 7, with 13 bases in between. The chain's CDR3 is CASSQDRAFGEQYF. The CDR3 bases are TGCGCCAGCAGCCAAGACAGGGCCTTCGGGGAGCAGTACTTC.

V usage is TRBV7-6 and J usage is TRBJ2-5; 9 bases agree with TRBD1. This CDR3 contains 15 residues. The V segment lost 1 base and the J segment 11 bases; nucleotides outside the gene matches: 11. Germline CDR1 reads SGHVS; CDR2 reads FNYEAQ. CDR3 DNA: TGTGCCAGCAGCTTAGGAGGACAGGGGCGATGGGTGCAGTACTTC. This sequence encodes CASSLGGQGRWVQYF.

This sequence joins TRBV29-1 and TRBJ2-5; 10 bases align to TRBD2. The DNA end is more similar to TRBJ2-7, so the J call may be wrong. This CDR3 spans 14 amino acids. Germline CDR1 reads SQVTM; CDR2 reads ANQGSEA. CDR3 loop: CSGTSGDISGEQYF. As DNA, the CDR3 is TGCAGCGGCACTAGCGGGGATATTAGCGGCGAGCAGTACTTC.

The table lists this clonotype with many counts. V is TRBV3-1 and J is TRBJ1-1, with D possibly being TRBD1 (6 bases). Deletions cut 8 bases from V and 5 bases from J, with 15 bases between. Germline lookup yields CDR1 LGHDT and CDR2 YNNKEL (reference sequence). The CDR3 covers 13 residues. The CDR3 DNA sequence: TGTGCCAGCTGGGGCAGGGGAGGGACTGAAGCTTTCTTT. Its translation: CASWGRGGTEAFF.

The chain combines TRBV6-1 with TRBJ1-1; TRBD1 is a possible D gene (5 bases). The germline V and J ends were trimmed by 4 bases and 9 bases, with 12 bases remaining between them. Germline CDR1 MNHNS, CDR2 SASEGT. CDR3 length: 12 amino acids. CDR3 loop: CASSADTPKAFF. The CDR3, as DNA: TGTGCCAGCAGTGCGGACACCCCAAAAGCTTTCTTT.

The rearrangement joins TRBV28 to TRBJ1-5; D not certain. The CDR3 extends over 13 amino acids. Germline values: CDR1 MDHEN, CDR2 SYDVKM. The V end was cut by 7 bases, the J end by 1 base, with 8 bases between. CDR3 bases: TGTGCCAGCACCGGGCAGAGCAATCAGCCCCAGCATTTT. Protein product: CASTGQSNQPQHF.

This clonotype came up a few times. Just one base apart from a much larger clone, this may be a read error. The rearrangement links TRBV7-3 to TRBJ2-1, with TRBD2 matching over 14 bases. Germline loops: CDR1 SGHTA, CDR2 FQGTGA. V was pared by 8 bases and J by 0 bases, with 12 bases of the junction left unmatched. This CDR3 comprises 19 residues. CDR3 protein: CASGSPTSGGGSSYNEQFF. The CDR3 region has the DNA TGTGCCAGCGGCTCTCCGACTAGCGGGGGGGGAAGCTCCTACAATGAGCAGTTCTTC.

Only a few counts were recorded for this clonotype. V and J are TRBV25-1 and TRBJ2-7; TRBD1 aligns across 11 bases. Germline CDR1 reads MGHDK; CDR2 reads SYGVNS. After removal of 3 bases from V and 7 bases from J, the junction contained 11 bases not matched to a gene. The CDR3 covers 16 residues. The CDR3 reads CASSDQIGTGGNEQYF. Here the CDR3 DNA reads TGTGCCAGCAGTGACCAAATAGGGACAGGGGGGAATGAGCAGTACTTC.

This clonotype was recorded many times. J is TRBJ2-2 and V is TRBV24-1; weak D call: TRBD2 (5 bases). Germline assignment: CDR1 KGHDR and CDR2 SFDVKD. V was trimmed by 9 bases and J by 0 bases, leaving 10 bases between them. The length of the CDR3 is 14 residues. CDR3 DNA sequence: TGTGCCACCCGGGGAAACTCGAACACCGGGGAGCTGTTTTTT. As protein: CATRGNSNTGELFF.

This clonotype came up many times. The rearrangement joins TRBV6-2 or TRBV6-3 to TRBJ2-5; the D gene is possibly TRBD2 (5 bases). Germline loops: CDR1 MNHEY, CDR2 SVGEGT. CDR3 length: 15 residues. V gave up 5 bases and J gave up 5 bases, with 18 bases separating them. The CDR3 here is CASSASGSSTETQYF. CDR3 nucleotide sequence: TGTGCCAGCAGTGCATCGGGAAGTAGTACGGAGACCCAGTACTTC.

Worth noting for this clonotype: A much larger clone lies a single base off, so this may be a read error. The rearrangement uses TRBV20-1 and TRBJ2-1; a possible D gene is TRBD1 (5 bases). V was clipped by 3 bases and J by 10 bases, with 13 bases between them. Germline V gene data show CDR1 as DFQATT and CDR2 as SNEGSKA (reference sequence). This CDR3 has 12 residues. The CDR3 region is CSASGAPYEQFF. The DNA of the CDR3 is TGCAGTGCTAGTGGGGCCCCCTACGAGCAGTTCTTC.